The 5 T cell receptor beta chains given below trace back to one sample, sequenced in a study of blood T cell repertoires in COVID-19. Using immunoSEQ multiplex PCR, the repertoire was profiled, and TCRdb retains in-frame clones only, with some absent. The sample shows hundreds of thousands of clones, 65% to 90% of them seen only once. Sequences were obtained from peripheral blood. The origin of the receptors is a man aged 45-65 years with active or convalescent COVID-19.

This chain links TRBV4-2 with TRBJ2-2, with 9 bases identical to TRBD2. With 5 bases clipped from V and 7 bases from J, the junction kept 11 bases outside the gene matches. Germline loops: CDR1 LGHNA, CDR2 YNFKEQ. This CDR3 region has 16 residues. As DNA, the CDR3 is TGTGCCAGCAGCTCCCTCGGGCGGGAGGGCCTCGGGGAGCTGTTTTTT. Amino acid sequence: CASSSLGREGLGELFF.

The CDR3 coding sequence is TGCGCCAGCAGCCAAGTTCGTGGCAACTATGGCTACACCTTC. Its protein is CASSQVRGNYGYTF. The chain links TRBV4-3 to TRBJ1-2; D not resolved. The CDR3 has 14 residues. Per germline, CDR1 LGHNA and CDR2 YSLEER. V was trimmed by 1 base and J by 2 bases, leaving 8 bases between them.

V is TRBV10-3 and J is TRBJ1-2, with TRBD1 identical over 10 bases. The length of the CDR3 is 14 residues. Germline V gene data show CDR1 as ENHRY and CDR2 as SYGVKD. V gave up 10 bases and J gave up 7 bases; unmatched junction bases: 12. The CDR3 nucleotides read TGTGCCACTCGAAAGGGACAGGGGAATAGTGGCTACACCTTC. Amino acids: CATRKGQGNSGYTF.

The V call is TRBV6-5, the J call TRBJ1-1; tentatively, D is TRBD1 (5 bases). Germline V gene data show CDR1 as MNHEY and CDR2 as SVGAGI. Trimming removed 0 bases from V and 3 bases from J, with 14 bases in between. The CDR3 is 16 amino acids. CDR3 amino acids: CASSYSTTVGYTEAFF. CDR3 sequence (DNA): TGTGCCAGCAGTTACTCGACGACAGTCGGTTACACTGAAGCTTTCTTT.

The CDR3 DNA follows: TGTGCCAGCAGCCCATCGGGACTAGCGGGTTACCCCTACGAGCAGTACTTC. Translation gives CASSPSGLAGYPYEQYF. The chain is built from TRBV14 and TRBJ2-7; 12 bases fit TRBD2. V was clipped by 4 bases and J by 2 bases; unmatched bases: 9. The CDR3 totals 17 residues. Germline CDR1 and CDR2: SGHDN and FVKESK.